A selection of T cell receptor beta chains follows, all from one sample in a study of early T cells in non-severe SARS-CoV-2 infection. One entry per CDR3 protein, called by TCRdb with MiXCR from the 5' RACE reads. The table lists around 50,000 distinct CDR3 sequences, approximately 6.2% of them singletons, with approximately 4.1% in the top ten. The material sequenced was whole blood. These receptors were obtained from an adult who was a healthcare worker with PCR-confirmed SARS-CoV-2 infection or an uninfected control (not recorded which). Each CDR3 is given with its conserved first and last residue. A D gene is named only where the DNA matches it firmly.

d_gene: TRBD1
v_gene: TRBV6-5
CDR3aa: CASSPDRDSYNEQFF

d_gene: .
v_gene: TRBV2
CDR3aa: CASSDEDNSPLHF

d_gene: .
v_gene: TRBV9
CDR3aa: CASSVDEGPAFF

d_gene: .
v_gene: TRBV20-1
CDR3aa: CSASRGGNEQFF

d_gene: TRBD2
v_gene: TRBV27
CDR3aa: CASSFRLAGSYEQYF

d_gene: .
v_gene: TRBV9
CDR3aa: CASSVAQESSYNSPLHF

d_gene: TRBD1
v_gene: TRBV13
CDR3aa: CASTKRDRGNYGYTF

d_gene: TRBD2
v_gene: TRBV20-1
CDR3aa: CSARDQRGSSYEQYF

d_gene: TRBD1
v_gene: TRBV12-3/TRBV12-4
CDR3aa: CASIQSGTGKNEQFF

d_gene: .
v_gene: TRBV7-8
CDR3aa: CASSLGSSGNTIYF